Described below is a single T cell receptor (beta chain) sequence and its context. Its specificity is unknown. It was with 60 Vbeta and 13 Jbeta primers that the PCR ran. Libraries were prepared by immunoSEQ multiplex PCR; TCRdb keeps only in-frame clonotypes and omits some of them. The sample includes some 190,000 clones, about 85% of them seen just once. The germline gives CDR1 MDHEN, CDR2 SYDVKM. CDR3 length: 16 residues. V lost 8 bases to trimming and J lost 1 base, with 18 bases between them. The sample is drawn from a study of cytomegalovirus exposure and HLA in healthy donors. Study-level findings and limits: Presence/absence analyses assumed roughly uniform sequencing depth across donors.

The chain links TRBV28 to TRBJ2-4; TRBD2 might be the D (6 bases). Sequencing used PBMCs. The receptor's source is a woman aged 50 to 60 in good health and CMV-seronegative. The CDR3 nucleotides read TGTGCCAGCGGGGAGGTCGGGATCGGGGCCAAAAACATTCAGTACTTC. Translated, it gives CASGEVGIGAKNIQYF.